This T cell receptor (beta chain) was identified in a study of blood T cell repertoires in COVID-19. Study summary: From the United States, Italy and Spain came samples of acute and convalescent COVID-19. PBMCs, B-cell-depleted T cells, or T cells were the source of the cDNA or gDNA that made up the material.

There are 14 residues in the CDR3. Germline V CDR1 and CDR2: MNHEY, SVGAGI. How the authors handled the data: Amplification from reference gene primers served as the basis for estimated nucleated cell counts. The data were produced by immunoSEQ multiplex PCR, yet TCRdb's version contains in-frame clones alone and is incomplete. The DNA was the basis for D and trimming; V, J and clone size are from that table. The sample has approximately 250,000 clones; more than 85% are singletons. Worth noting for this clone: An end of the junction does not agree with germline; a read error may underlie this.

The rearrangement joins TRBV6-5 to TRBJ2-5, with D perhaps TRBD1 or TRBD2 (5 bases each). This receptor was identified in a man aged 18 to 29 with active or convalescent COVID-19. Source material: peripheral blood. The CDR3 sequence: CACREKGSGETQYF. The CDR3 bases are TGTGCCTGCAGGGAGAAAGGAAGCGGCGAGACCCAGTACTTC.